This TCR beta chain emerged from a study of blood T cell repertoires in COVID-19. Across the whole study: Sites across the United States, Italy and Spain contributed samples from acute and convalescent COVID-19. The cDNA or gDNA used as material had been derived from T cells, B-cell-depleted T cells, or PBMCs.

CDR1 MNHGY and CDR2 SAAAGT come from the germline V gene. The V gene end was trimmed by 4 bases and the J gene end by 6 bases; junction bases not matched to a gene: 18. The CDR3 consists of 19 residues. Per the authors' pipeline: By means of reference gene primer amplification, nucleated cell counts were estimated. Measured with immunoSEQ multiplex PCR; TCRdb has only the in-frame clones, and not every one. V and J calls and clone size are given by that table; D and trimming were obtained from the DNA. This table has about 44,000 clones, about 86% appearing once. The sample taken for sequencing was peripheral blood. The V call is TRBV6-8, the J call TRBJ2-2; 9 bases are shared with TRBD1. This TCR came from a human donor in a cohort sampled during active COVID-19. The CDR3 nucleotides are TGTGCCAGCAGTTGGTGGGACAGGGTATGGTTAACTAACGCCGGGGAGCTGTTTTTT. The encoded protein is CASSWWDRVWLTNAGELFF.